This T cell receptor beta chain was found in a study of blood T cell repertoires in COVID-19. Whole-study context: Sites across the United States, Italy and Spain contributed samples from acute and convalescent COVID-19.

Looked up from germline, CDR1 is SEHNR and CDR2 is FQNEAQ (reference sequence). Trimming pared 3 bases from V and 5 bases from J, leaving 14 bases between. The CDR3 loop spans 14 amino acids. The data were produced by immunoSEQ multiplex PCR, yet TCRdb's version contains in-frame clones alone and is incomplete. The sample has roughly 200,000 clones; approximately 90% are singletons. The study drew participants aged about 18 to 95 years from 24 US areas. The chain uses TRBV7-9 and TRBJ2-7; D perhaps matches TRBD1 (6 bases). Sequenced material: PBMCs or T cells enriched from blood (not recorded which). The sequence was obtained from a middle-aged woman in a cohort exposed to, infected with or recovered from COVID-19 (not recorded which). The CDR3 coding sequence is TGTGCCAGCAGCTTCGCAGGGGCTAGCAACGAGCAGTACTTC. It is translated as CASSFAGASNEQYF.